This is a list of T cell receptor beta chains from one sample in a study of T cells in tuberculosis. The repertoire was sequenced with immunoSEQ multiplex PCR; TCRdb's copy has only in-frame clones and lacks some. Of around 50,000 clones detected, around 90% appear once; the ten largest clones hold just over 20%. The sequenced material came from CD1b-GMM tetramer-negative cells sorted from PBMCs. The receptors originated from an adult woman with latent tuberculosis. The CDR3 runs from the conserved cysteine through the conserved F or W. Each record gives: V gene, J gene, D gene, clone size, CDR3 protein, CDR3 DNA. The D gene is left open where the match is weak. Size tells how often a clone was seen (once, few, many) or the class of an expanded clone, and some rows leave it out.

V gene: TRBV5-8
J gene: TRBJ1-2
D gene: NA
clone size: NA
CDR3 protein: CASSLERYWRGYGYTF
CDR3 DNA: TGTGCCAGCAGCTTGGAAAGGTATTGGAGGGGATATGGCTACACCTTC

V gene: TRBV13
J gene: TRBJ1-3
D gene: NA
clone size: NA
CDR3 protein: CASRRGSGNTIYF
CDR3 DNA: TGTGCCAGCAGACGCGGATCTGGAAACACCATATATTTT

V gene: TRBV4-1
J gene: TRBJ2-1
D gene: NA
clone size: NA
CDR3 protein: CASSQERFGLLAGNEQFF
CDR3 DNA: TGCGCCAGCAGCCAAGAAAGGTTCGGGTTACTAGCAGGCAATGAGCAGTTCTTC

V gene: TRBV19
J gene: TRBJ1-4
D gene: TRBD1
clone size: NA
CDR3 protein: CASSIRQGINEKLFF
CDR3 DNA: TGTGCCAGTAGTATCAGACAGGGGATTAATGAAAAACTGTTTTTT

V gene: TRBV7-3
J gene: TRBJ2-2
D gene: TRBD1
clone size: NA
CDR3 protein: CASSPGGGTGELFF
CDR3 DNA: TGTGCCAGCAGCCCAGGGGGCGGCACCGGGGAGCTGTTTTTT

V gene: TRBV30
J gene: TRBJ1-1
D gene: NA
clone size: NA
CDR3 protein: CAWTVQGRAFF
CDR3 DNA: TGTGCCTGGACAGTACAGGGACGAGCTTTCTTT

V gene: TRBV7-2
J gene: TRBJ2-1
D gene: NA
clone size: once
CDR3 protein: CASSGKVRDIYNEQFF
CDR3 DNA: TGTGCCAGCAGCGGTAAAGTCCGGGACATCTACAATGAGCAGTTCTTC

V gene: TRBV7-9
J gene: TRBJ2-7
D gene: NA
clone size: NA
CDR3 protein: CASSLGGGEQYF
CDR3 DNA: TGTGCCAGCAGCTTAGGAGGGGGCGAGCAGTACTTC

V gene: TRBV7-8
J gene: TRBJ2-1
D gene: TRBD1
clone size: NA
CDR3 protein: CASSEATGRHNEQFF
CDR3 DNA: TGTGCCAGCAGCGAGGCGACAGGGAGACACAATGAGCAGTTCTTC

V gene: TRBV19
J gene: TRBJ2-1
D gene: TRBD2
clone size: NA
CDR3 protein: CASGKSGLAGNNEQFF
CDR3 DNA: TGTGCCAGTGGAAAAAGCGGACTAGCGGGCAACAATGAGCAGTTCTTC

V gene: TRBV4-3
J gene: TRBJ1-4
D gene: NA
clone size: few
CDR3 protein: CASSQDRGYEKLFF
CDR3 DNA: TGCGCCAGCAGCCAAGACAGGGGCTATGAAAAACTGTTTTTT

V gene: TRBV7-2
J gene: TRBJ1-1
D gene: TRBD1
clone size: NA
CDR3 protein: CASSQGGTEAFF
CDR3 DNA: TGTGCCAGCAGTCAGGGGGGAACTGAAGCTTTCTTT

V gene: TRBV28
J gene: TRBJ2-1
D gene: TRBD1
clone size: NA
CDR3 protein: CASSTGAFNTNEQFF
CDR3 DNA: TGTGCCAGCAGTACAGGGGCCTTTAACACAAATGAGCAGTTCTTC

V gene: TRBV2
J gene: TRBJ2-1
D gene: NA
clone size: NA
CDR3 protein: CASSYSGNNEQFF
CDR3 DNA: TGTGCCAGCAGTTATAGCGGTAACAATGAGCAGTTCTTC

V gene: TRBV18
J gene: TRBJ1-5
D gene: NA
clone size: NA
CDR3 protein: CASSGQQGNQPQHF
CDR3 DNA: TGTGCCAGCTCAGGTCAACAGGGCAATCAGCCCCAGCATTTT

V gene: TRBV13
J gene: TRBJ2-1
D gene: NA
clone size: NA
CDR3 protein: CASSLAGNEQFF
CDR3 DNA: TGTGCCAGCAGCTTAGCCGGGAATGAGCAGTTCTTC

V gene: TRBV18
J gene: TRBJ1-2
D gene: NA
clone size: NA
CDR3 protein: CASSPEGSYGYTF
CDR3 DNA: TGTGCCAGCTCACCAGAGGGTTCCTATGGCTACACCTTC

V gene: TRBV6-5
J gene: TRBJ2-7
D gene: TRBD1
clone size: NA
CDR3 protein: CASTPSGQGPYEQYF
CDR3 DNA: TGTGCCAGCACCCCTTCCGGACAGGGGCCCTACGAGCAGTACTTC

V gene: TRBV7-3
J gene: TRBJ2-5
D gene: NA
clone size: once
CDR3 protein: CASSKTRGETQYF
CDR3 DNA: TGTGCCAGCAGCAAGACAAGGGGGGAGACCCAGTACTTC

V gene: TRBV7-2
J gene: TRBJ1-1
D gene: NA
clone size: few
CDR3 protein: CASSSGQLNTEAFF
CDR3 DNA: TGTGCCAGCAGCTCAGGACAGTTGAACACTGAAGCTTTCTTT

V gene: TRBV6-5
J gene: TRBJ2-2
D gene: NA
clone size: NA
CDR3 protein: CASSPPAPRTGELFF
CDR3 DNA: TGTGCCAGCAGCCCCCCCGCACCTAGAACCGGGGAGCTGTTTTTT

V gene: TRBV5-6
J gene: TRBJ2-7
D gene: TRBD2
clone size: NA
CDR3 protein: CASSPLAGGPYEQYF
CDR3 DNA: TGTGCCAGCAGCCCCCTAGCGGGGGGCCCCTACGAGCAGTACTTC

V gene: TRBV4-3
J gene: TRBJ2-5
D gene: NA
clone size: NA
CDR3 protein: CASSQDRVQETQYF
CDR3 DNA: TGCGCCAGCAGCCAAGATCGCGTCCAAGAGACCCAGTACTTC

V gene: TRBV27
J gene: TRBJ1-4
D gene: TRBD1
clone size: NA
CDR3 protein: CASSWSAGGNEKLFF
CDR3 DNA: TGTGCCAGCAGTTGGTCGGCAGGGGGGAATGAAAAACTGTTTTTT

V gene: TRBV5-6
J gene: TRBJ1-4
D gene: TRBD1
clone size: NA
CDR3 protein: CASSVGQEKLFF
CDR3 DNA: TGTGCCAGCAGCGTGGGACAGGAAAAACTGTTTTTT

V gene: TRBV5-1
J gene: TRBJ2-2
D gene: NA
clone size: NA
CDR3 protein: CASSLSTGYTGELFF
CDR3 DNA: TGCGCCAGCAGCTTGTCTACGGGGTACACCGGGGAGCTGTTTTTT

V gene: TRBV5-8
J gene: TRBJ2-7
D gene: NA
clone size: NA
CDR3 protein: CASSLRTGWINEQYF
CDR3 DNA: TGTGCCAGCAGCTTGAGAACAGGCTGGATCAACGAGCAGTACTTC

V gene: TRBV5-5
J gene: TRBJ2-3
D gene: NA
clone size: NA
CDR3 protein: CATSPTGGRVGTQYF
CDR3 DNA: TGTGCCACCAGCCCTACGGGGGGCCGGGTTGGGACGCAGTATTTT

V gene: TRBV19
J gene: TRBJ1-5
D gene: TRBD1
clone size: NA
CDR3 protein: CASSIDPGQGHQPQHF
CDR3 DNA: TGTGCCAGTAGTATAGACCCGGGACAGGGACATCAGCCCCAGCATTTT

V gene: TRBV30
J gene: TRBJ2-5
D gene: TRBD2
clone size: NA
CDR3 protein: CAWTPRLRSASGVQETQYF
CDR3 DNA: TGTGCCTGGACCCCCCGGCTCCGATCGGCTAGCGGGGTTCAAGAGACCCAGTACTTC

V gene: TRBV30
J gene: TRBJ1-4
D gene: TRBD1
clone size: NA
CDR3 protein: CAWNTGGNEKLFF
CDR3 DNA: TGTGCCTGGAACACAGGGGGTAATGAAAAACTGTTTTTT

V gene: TRBV28
J gene: TRBJ2-1
D gene: TRBD2
clone size: NA
CDR3 protein: CASSVQTGTSGSSYNEQFF
CDR3 DNA: TGTGCCAGCAGTGTCCAAACCGGGACTAGCGGGAGCTCCTACAATGAGCAGTTCTTC

V gene: TRBV28
J gene: TRBJ2-4
D gene: TRBD1
clone size: NA
CDR3 protein: CASRIATGAKNIQYF
CDR3 DNA: TGTGCCAGCAGGATCGCGACAGGGGCCAAAAACATTCAGTACTTC

V gene: TRBV5-4
J gene: TRBJ1-6
D gene: TRBD1
clone size: NA
CDR3 protein: CASSSDREGSPLHF
CDR3 DNA: TGTGCCAGCAGCTCGGACAGGGAAGGTTCACCCCTCCACTTT

V gene: TRBV25-1
J gene: TRBJ2-5
D gene: NA
clone size: NA
CDR3 protein: CASSEFNLWGEETQYF
CDR3 DNA: TGTGCCAGCAGTGAGTTTAATCTATGGGGAGAAGAGACCCAGTACTTC

V gene: TRBV7-9
J gene: TRBJ2-3
D gene: TRBD2
clone size: NA
CDR3 protein: CASSLRLAGVGTDTQYF
CDR3 DNA: TGTGCCAGCAGCTTAAGACTAGCGGGAGTCGGGACAGATACGCAGTATTTT

V gene: TRBV4-1
J gene: TRBJ1-1
D gene: NA
clone size: NA
CDR3 protein: CASSQESRMNTEAFF
CDR3 DNA: TGCGCCAGCAGCCAAGAGAGCAGGATGAACACTGAAGCTTTCTTT

V gene: TRBV27
J gene: TRBJ2-7
D gene: TRBD2
clone size: NA
CDR3 protein: CASSLRASGSGRYEQYF
CDR3 DNA: TGTGCCAGCAGTTTAAGGGCTAGCGGGTCGGGGAGGTACGAGCAGTACTTC

V gene: TRBV4-3
J gene: TRBJ2-3
D gene: NA
clone size: NA
CDR3 protein: CASSQGDFITDTQYF
CDR3 DNA: TGCGCCAGCAGCCAAGGGGACTTTATCACAGATACGCAGTATTTT

V gene: TRBV7-9
J gene: TRBJ1-5
D gene: TRBD1
clone size: once
CDR3 protein: CASSQGTAAGNQPQHF
CDR3 DNA: TGTGCCAGCAGCCAAGGGACAGCGGCTGGCAATCAGCCCCAGCATTTT

V gene: TRBV7-3
J gene: TRBJ2-3
D gene: NA
clone size: NA
CDR3 protein: CASSFGRRYSTDTQYF
CDR3 DNA: TGTGCCAGCAGCTTCGGAAGGCGGTATAGCACAGATACGCAGTATTTT

V gene: TRBV4-2
J gene: TRBJ1-1
D gene: TRBD1
clone size: NA
CDR3 protein: CASSPGGQGDTEAFF
CDR3 DNA: TGTGCCAGCAGCCCTGGAGGACAGGGGGACACTGAAGCTTTCTTT